Listed here are 19 T cell receptor beta chains from one sample, sequenced in a study of blood T cells in healthy people across ages. It was with a sample-barcoded 5' primer and a J-beta primer mix that a second PCR of roughly 7 to 12 cycles was run. TCRdb reanalysed the 5' RACE reads using MiXCR and keeps one entry per CDR3 protein. The sample holds around 870,000 distinct CDR3 sequences, more than 25% seen once. The sample taken for sequencing was blood. Source of these receptors: a woman over 75 in good health.

There are many counts of this clonotype. The rearrangement links TRBV9 to TRBJ2-1; no reliable D call. V was shortened by 0 bases and J by 9 bases, with 10 bases between the two germline ends. CDR3 size: 13 residues. Germline V gene sequence: CDR1 SGDLS, CDR2 YYNGEE. CDR3 loop: CASSVGSYGEQFF. The CDR3 DNA sequence: TGTGCCAGCAGCGTAGGTTCCTATGGTGAGCAGTTCTTC.

J is TRBJ2-2 and V is TRBV5-1, with 13 bases fitting TRBD2. The CDR3 is 14 amino acids. Germline loops: CDR1 SGHRS, CDR2 YFSETQ. V dropped 7 bases and J dropped 3; count of bases not matched to a gene: 0. CDR3 DNA sequence: TGCGCCAGCGGACTAGCGGGGGACACCGGGGAGCTGTTTTTT. Protein product: CASGLAGDTGELFF.

This clonotype was detected ten times or more. The V gene is TRBV27, the J gene TRBJ2-5, with D perhaps TRBD2 (5 bases). Trimming stripped 5 bases from V and 5 bases from J, with 15 bases between. CDR3 length equals 14 residues. Germline loops: CDR1 MNHEY, CDR2 SMNVEV (reference sequence). The CDR3 DNA reads as TGTGCCAGCAGTCCCCGGGGAAGGGTGGAGACCCAGTACTTC. This sequence encodes CASSPRGRVETQYF.

This chain joins TRBV20-1 and TRBJ2-7; D gene ambiguous. V shed 3 bases and J shed 7 bases, with 10 bases lying between them. The CDR3 length is 11 residues. CDR1 and CDR2 from the germline V gene are DFQATT and SNEGSKA (reference sequence). In DNA form, the CDR3 reads TGCAGTGCTAGTCGCTCTTTTGAGCAGTACTTC. Translated: CSASRSFEQYF.

This clonotype has only a few counts. It may be a read error: a sequence one base away is much more abundant. CDR3 nucleotides: TGTGCCAGCAGCTTAGATCGTACAGGACAGTACTTC. It translates to CASSLDRTGQYF. The chain has TRBV7-2 and TRBJ2-5; D perhaps matches TRBD1 (5 bases). Per the germline V gene, CDR1 is SGHTA and CDR2 is FQGNSA. The CDR3 loop spans 12 amino acids. The V end lost 1 base, the J end lost 11 bases, and 11 bases lay between the germline ends. Full variable domain (rest looked up from reference TRBV7-2 and TRBJ2-5): GAGVSQSPSNKVTEKGKDVELRCDPISGHTALYWYRQSLGQGLEFLIYFQGNSAPDKSGLPSDRFSAERTGGSVSTLTIQRTQQEDSAVYLCASSLDRTGQYFGPGTRLLVL.

This clonotype showed up many times. This sequence joins TRBV20-1 and TRBJ2-1; 11 bases are a match to TRBD1. This CDR3 region has 16 residues. Germline lookup yields CDR1 DFQATT and CDR2 SNEGSKA (reference sequence). V trimming: 5 bases; J trimming: 7 bases; junction bases outside the gene matches: 13. CDR3 nucleotides: TGCAGTGCTCAACCCCGGGACAGGGGGAGGTTTAATGAGCAGTTCTTC. It codes for CSAQPRDRGRFNEQFF.

This clonotype was seen at least ten times. This sequence joins TRBV7-8 and TRBJ2-5; no reliable D call. The ends were cut back, 2 bases at V and 5 bases at J, with 12 bases in the middle. This CDR3 spans 14 amino acids. Per germline, CDR1 SGHVS and CDR2 FQNEAQ. The CDR3 region is CASSLSGAVETQYF. The CDR3 DNA reads TGTGCCAGCAGCTTATCGGGCGCGGTTGAGACCCAGTACTTC.

This clonotype was recorded a few times. A much larger clone differs by one base, so this may be a read error. The chain links TRBV12-3 or TRBV12-4 to TRBJ2-1; D is unclear. Between the trimmed V and J ends, which lost 3 bases and 13 bases, there was a span of 19 bases. The CDR3 runs 14 residues. The CDR3 spells CASSFLRSQETQFF. The CDR3 DNA follows: TGTGCCAGCAGTTTCCTGCGGTCTCAAGAGACCCAGTTCTTC.

V usage is TRBV20-1 and J usage is TRBJ1-4; 8 bases are a match to TRBD1. The CDR3 is 15 amino acids. Per germline, CDR1 DFQATT and CDR2 SNEGSKA (reference sequence). V gave up 8 bases and J gave up 1 base; unmatched junction bases: 9. The CDR3 reads CSTNRGVVTNEKLFF. The CDR3 DNA sequence: TGCAGTACTAACAGGGGGGTGGTAACTAATGAAAAACTGTTTTTT.

This clonotype came up many times. The chain combines TRBV2 with TRBJ2-5; D is perhaps TRBD1 (5 bases). This CDR3 has 12 residues. Germline values: CDR1 SNHLY, CDR2 FYNNEI. The V end lost 7 bases, the J end lost 3 bases, and 9 bases lay between the germline ends. Here the CDR3 DNA reads TGTGCCAGCACTGGGGCCGAAGAGACCCAGTACTTC. Its protein product is CASTGAEETQYF.

This clonotype was counted at least ten times. The genes are TRBV10-2 and TRBJ2-3, with D possibly matching TRBD1 (5 bases). The CDR3 covers 12 residues. The germline gives CDR1 WSHSY, CDR2 SAAADI. Trimming pared 6 bases from V and 10 bases from J, leaving 14 bases between. The CDR3 nucleotides are TGCGCCAGCAGAACACAGGAATTGGCGCAGTATTTT. It codes for CASRTQELAQYF.

This clonotype appeared many times. This sequence joins TRBV3-1 and TRBJ2-7; the D gene is possibly TRBD1 (5 bases). Germline loops: CDR1 LGHDT, CDR2 YNNKEL (reference sequence). The V end was cut by 0 bases, the J end by 2 bases, with 20 bases between. CDR3 length: 18 residues. CDR3 bases: TGTGCCAGCAGCCAAGACCCTGTCCGCAACAGGAAGCCCTACGAGCAGTACTTC. Its translation: CASSQDPVRNRKPYEQYF.

Concerning this clonotype: A much more abundant neighbour one base away suggests this may be a read error. The chain carries TRBV7-2 and TRBJ2-3; D unclear. Trimming pared 4 bases from V and 6 bases from J, leaving 17 bases between. The CDR3 extends over 15 amino acids. CDR1 SGHTA and CDR2 FQGNSA come from the germline V gene. Here the CDR3 DNA reads TGTGCCAGCAGCTCCCAAGGTAGTCCAAGGGATACGCAGTATTTT. Translated: CASSSQGSPRDTQYF.

The chain carries TRBV5-1 and TRBJ2-7, with D maybe TRBD2 (6 bases). Germline V gives CDR1 SGHRS, CDR2 YFSETQ. This CDR3 has 13 residues. V was cut by 10 bases and J by 5 bases, with 19 bases left in between. The CDR3 loop reads CACNRGGTDEQYF. CDR3 coding DNA: TGCGCCTGCAACCGTGGGGGGACGGACGAGCAGTACTTC.

This rearrangement joins TRBV4-1 to TRBJ2-7; D not certain. The CDR3 is 15 amino acids. Trimming removed 0 bases at V and 0 bases at J, with 9 bases between. Germline CDR1 and CDR2: MGHRA and YSYEKL. For the CDR3, the DNA is TGCGCCAGCAGCCAAGACGGTTCTAGCTCCTACGAGCAGTACTTC. This codes for CASSQDGSSSYEQYF.

This chain joins TRBV9 and TRBJ2-5; D is perhaps TRBD2 (7 bases). The CDR3 runs to 14 residues. Germline V gene lookup returns CDR1 SGDLS and CDR2 YYNGEE. The ends were cut back, 4 bases at V and 4 bases at J, with 14 bases in the middle. The CDR3: CASSPGGQRETQYF. The CDR3 bases are TGTGCCAGCAGCCCCGGGGGGCAGCGAGAGACCCAGTACTTC.

Regarding this clonotype: The junction and the germline gene differ at one end; a read error may be behind it. The chain combines TRBV2 with TRBJ1-2; D is unclear. The CDR3 contains 14 residues. Germline values: CDR1 SNHLY, CDR2 FYNNEI. CDR3 nucleotide sequence: TGTGCCAGCAGTGTGGGGAGAATCGACTATAGCTACACCTTC. Protein: CASSVGRIDYSYTF.

V and J are TRBV20-1 and TRBJ1-4; D gene ambiguous. The CDR3 sequence is 11 residues long. With 0 bases removed from V and 8 bases from J, the gap between germline ends came to 4 bases. The germline V gene encodes CDR1 DFQATT and CDR2 SNEGSKA (reference sequence). CDR3 DNA: TGCAGTGCTAGAGAGGCAGAAAAACTGTTTTTT. Translated: CSAREAEKLFF.

This chain connects TRBV28 to TRBJ1-5, with D perhaps TRBD1 (5 bases). This CDR3 has 14 residues. Trimming cost V 6 bases and J 1 base, with 10 bases left between them. The germline gives CDR1 MDHEN, CDR2 SYDVKM. The CDR3 sequence: CASRPGWSNQPQHF. DNA for the CDR3: TGTGCCAGCAGGCCAGGGTGGAGCAATCAGCCCCAGCATTTT.